This T cell receptor (beta chain) was recovered during a study of chemoradiotherapy in HPV16-positive cancers. Study results and caveats: Candidate HPV-specific clones and E7-related TCR motifs grew in tumor during treatment. In HPV16-positive patients, HPV-responsive T-cell expansion tracked better recurrence-free survival.

Over chemoradiotherapy, repertoires were sampled more than once. Trimming cost V 1 base and J 0 bases, with 4 bases left between them. This CDR3 region has 13 residues. Germline V gives CDR1 SGHDN, CDR2 FVKESK. Using immunoSEQ multiplex PCR, the repertoire was profiled, and TCRdb retains in-frame clones only, with some absent. This sample has some 12,000 clones, with 86% found just once. This clone was recorded once. Its antigen is undetermined. The sequence came from a human donor with HPV-associated anogenital cancer. This specimen consisted of blood, obtained from a patient who underwent chemoradiotherapy. The chain is built from TRBV14 and TRBJ2-7, with D unclear. This chain's CDR3 is CASSQGHSYEQYF. CDR3 sequence (DNA): TGTGCCAGCAGCCAAGGGCACTCCTACGAGCAGTACTTC.